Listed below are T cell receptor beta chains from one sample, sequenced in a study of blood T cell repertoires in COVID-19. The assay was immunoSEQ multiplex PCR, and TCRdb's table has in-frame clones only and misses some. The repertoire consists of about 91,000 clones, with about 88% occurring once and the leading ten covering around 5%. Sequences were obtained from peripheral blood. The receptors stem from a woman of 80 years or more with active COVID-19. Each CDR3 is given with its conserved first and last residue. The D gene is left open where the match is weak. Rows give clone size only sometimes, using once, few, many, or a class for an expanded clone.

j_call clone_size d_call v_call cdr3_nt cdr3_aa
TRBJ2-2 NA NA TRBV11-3 TGTGCCAGCAGCCCGTCGGGAGCGGAGGCGAACACCGGGGAGCTGTTTTTT CASSPSGAEANTGELFF
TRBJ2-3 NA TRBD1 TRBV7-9 TGTGCCAGCAGCGCCCGGGACAGGGCTTCAGATACGCAGTATTTT CASSARDRASDTQYF
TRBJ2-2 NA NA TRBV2 TGTGCCAGCAGTCCCCTATCAAACACCGGGGAGCTGTTTTTT CASSPLSNTGELFF
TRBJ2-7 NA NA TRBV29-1 TGCAGCGTTATAGAGCGGGCCTCCTACGAGCAGTACTTC CSVIERASYEQYF
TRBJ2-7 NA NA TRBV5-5 TGTGCCAGCAGCCCCTTGACCCCGAGGTCCTACGAGCAGTACTTC CASSPLTPRSYEQYF
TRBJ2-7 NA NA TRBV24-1 TGTGCCACCAGTGACTCCCAACGTCCCGATGCGGCGATCTACGAGCAGTACTTC CATSDSQRPDAAIYEQYF
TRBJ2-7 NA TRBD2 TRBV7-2 TGTGCCAGCAGCTTTAACCTAGCGGGAGACGAGCAGTACTTC CASSFNLAGDEQYF
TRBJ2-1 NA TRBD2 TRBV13 TGTGCCAGCAGCTTCCAGCGGGAGTCCGGCAATGAGCAGTTCTTC CASSFQRESGNEQFF
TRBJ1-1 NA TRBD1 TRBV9 TGTGCCAGCAGCGCAGGGACAGTTGATGAAGCTTTCTTT CASSAGTVDEAFF
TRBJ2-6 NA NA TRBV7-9 TGTGCCAGCAGCTTTTCGGTCTCTGGGGCCAACGTCCTGACTTTC CASSFSVSGANVLTF
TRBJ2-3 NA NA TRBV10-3 TGTGCCATCAGTGCTATCGTCGGGGATACGCAGTATTTT CAISAIVGDTQYF
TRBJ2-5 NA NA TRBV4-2 TGTGCCAGCAGCCAAGACAGGGGCGAAAAGACCCAGTACTTC CASSQDRGEKTQYF
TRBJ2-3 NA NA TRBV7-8 TGTGCCAGCAGCTCCTTTAGCGGTCCCTGGGCAGATACGCAGTATTTT CASSSFSGPWADTQYF
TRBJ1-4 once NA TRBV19 TGTGCCAGTTCCAGCGTACAGGGTATCGATGAAAAACTGTTTTTT CASSSVQGIDEKLFF
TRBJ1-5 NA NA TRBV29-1 TGCAGCGTTGGTCAGCAGGGTGGTCAGGGCAATCAGCCCCAGCATTTT CSVGQQGGQGNQPQHF
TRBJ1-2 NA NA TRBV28 TGTGCCAGCAGTTTTAGTCCGGGACAACGTAACTATGGCTACACCTTC CASSFSPGQRNYGYTF
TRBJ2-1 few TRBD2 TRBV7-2 TGTGCCAGCAGCCCTCGGACTAGCGGTGTCAGATCCTACAATGAGCAGTTCTTC CASSPRTSGVRSYNEQFF
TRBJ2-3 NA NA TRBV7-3 TGTGCCAGCAGCTTACGAGGGGGAGATACGCAGTATTTT CASSLRGGDTQYF
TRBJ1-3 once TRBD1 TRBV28 TGTGCCAGCAGTATACAGGGGGCCTACTACTCTGGAAACACCATATATTTT CASSIQGAYYSGNTIYF
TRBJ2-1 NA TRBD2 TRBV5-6 TGTGCCAGCAGCTCCGTAGCGGGAGGGGACAATGAGCAGTTCTTC CASSSVAGGDNEQFF
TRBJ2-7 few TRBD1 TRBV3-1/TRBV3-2 TGTGCCAGCAGCAAAATGGACAGGGCCCACGAGCAGTACTTC CASSKMDRAHEQYF
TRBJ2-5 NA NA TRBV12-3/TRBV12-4 TGTGCCAGCAGTGCGATCCGGAGAGAGACCCAGTACTTC CASSAIRRETQYF
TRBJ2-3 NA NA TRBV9 TGTGCCAGCAGCGTAGGGCGGGATCAAGATACGCAGTATTTT CASSVGRDQDTQYF
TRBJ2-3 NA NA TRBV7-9 TGTGCCAGCAGCTTACACTTAGATACGCAGTATTTT CASSLHLDTQYF
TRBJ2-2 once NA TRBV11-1 TGTGCCAGCAGCTTTGGGCGGGGCGCGTCCGAGGAGCTGTTTTTT CASSFGRGASEELFF
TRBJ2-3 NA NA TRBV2 TGTGCCAGCAGTAGACAGCAAAGCACAGATACGCAGTATTTT CASSRQQSTDTQYF
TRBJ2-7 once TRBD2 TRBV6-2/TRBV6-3 TGTGCCAGCAGTTACCCGACTAGCGGGAGCTACGAGCAGTACTTC CASSYPTSGSYEQYF
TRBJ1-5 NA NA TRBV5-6 TGTGCCAGCAGCAGACAGGCCCTGTCTCAGCCCCAGCATTTT CASSRQALSQPQHF
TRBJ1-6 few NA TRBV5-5 TGTGCCAGCAGCTTGGGAGGAAATTCACCCCTCCACTTT CASSLGGNSPLHF
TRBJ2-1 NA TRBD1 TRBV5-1 TGCGCCAGCAGCGGGGCCGGGACAGGGACAACAAATGAGCAGTTCTTC CASSGAGTGTTNEQFF
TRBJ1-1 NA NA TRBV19 TGTGCCAGTAGTCGAGGATACACTGAAGCTTTCTTT CASSRGYTEAFF
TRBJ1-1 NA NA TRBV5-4 TGTGCCAGCAGCTGGGGGACAAAGAACACTGAAGCTTTCTTT CASSWGTKNTEAFF
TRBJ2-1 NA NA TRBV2 TGTGCCAGCAGTGGATCCGGGAGCTCCTACAATGAGCAGTTCTTC CASSGSGSSYNEQFF
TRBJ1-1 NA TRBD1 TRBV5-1 TGCGCCAGCAGCCAAAGGACAGGGAACACTGAAGCTTTCTTT CASSQRTGNTEAFF
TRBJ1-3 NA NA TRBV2 TGTGCCAGCAGTCGTGAGGCGGCTGGAAACACCATATATTTT CASSREAAGNTIYF
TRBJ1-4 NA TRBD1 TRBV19 TGTGCCAGTAGTTCAACAGGGGATGAAAAACTGTTTTTT CASSSTGDEKLFF
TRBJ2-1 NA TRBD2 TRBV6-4 TGTGCCAGCAGTGGGACTAGCGGGGGGACCTACAATGAGCAGTTCTTC CASSGTSGGTYNEQFF
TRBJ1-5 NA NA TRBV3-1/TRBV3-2 TGTGCCAGCAGCCAAGGCAGGGATAGCAATCAGCCCCAGCATTTT CASSQGRDSNQPQHF
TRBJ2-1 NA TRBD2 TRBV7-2 TGTGCCAGCAGCTCGCGACTAGCGGGAAGCAATGAGCAGTTCTTC CASSSRLAGSNEQFF
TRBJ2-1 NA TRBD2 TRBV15 TGTGCCACCAGCACAGGACCCGAACGGGACTACAACACCTGGAGCTCCTACAATGAGCAGTTCTTC CATSTGPERDYNTWSSYNEQFF
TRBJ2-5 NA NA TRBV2 TGTGCCAGCAGTGAACGCGGAGGGAAACAAGAGACCCAGTACTTC CASSERGGKQETQYF
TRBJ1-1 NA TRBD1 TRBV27 TGTGCCAGCAGCGAAAAAACAGGGGTGAACACTGAAGCTTTCTTT CASSEKTGVNTEAFF
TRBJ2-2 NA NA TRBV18 TGTGCCAGCTCACCACCGAACAGGGCCGGGGAGCTGTTTTTT CASSPPNRAGELFF
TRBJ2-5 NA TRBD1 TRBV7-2 TGTGCCAGCAGCTTAGTCGGGACAGGGGGCCAAGAGACCCAGTACTTC CASSLVGTGGQETQYF
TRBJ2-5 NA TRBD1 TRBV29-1 TGCAGCGTTAGCCCCGGGACAGGGGTAGGTGAGACCCAGTACTTC CSVSPGTGVGETQYF
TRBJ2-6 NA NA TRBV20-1 TGCAGTGCTAGTGGGCTTTCCTCTGGGGCCAACGTCCTGACTTTC CSASGLSSGANVLTF
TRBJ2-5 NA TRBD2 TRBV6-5 TGTGCCAGCAGATTAGCGGGAAGAGAGACCCAGTACTTC CASRLAGRETQYF
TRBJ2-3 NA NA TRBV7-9 TGTGCCAGCACGATAGGGACTAGCACAGATACGCAGTATTTT CASTIGTSTDTQYF
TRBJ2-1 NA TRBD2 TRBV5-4 TGTGCCAGCAGCTCACTAGCGGTAGACAATGAGCAGTTCTTC CASSSLAVDNEQFF
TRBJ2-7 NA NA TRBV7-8 TGTGCCAGCGGCCCACAGGGAATACCCCACGAGCAGTACTTC CASGPQGIPHEQYF
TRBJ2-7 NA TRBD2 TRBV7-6 TGTGCCAGCAGCAGGACGGAGCCGGGACTAGCTCCTTACGAGCAGTACTTC CASSRTEPGLAPYEQYF
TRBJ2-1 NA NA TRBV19 TGTGCCAGTAGATCGAAGGCGGGATACAATGAGCAGTTCTTC CASRSKAGYNEQFF
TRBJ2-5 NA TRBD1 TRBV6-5 TGTGCCAGCAGCCGAGGGACAGACCAAGAGACCCAGTACTTC CASSRGTDQETQYF
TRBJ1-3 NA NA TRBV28 TGTGCCAGCAGTTTATGGGGGAGGACTGGAAACACCATATATTTT CASSLWGRTGNTIYF
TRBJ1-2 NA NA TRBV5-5 TGTGCCAGCAGCCGTCGCCAGGGTGACTATGGCTACACCTTC CASSRRQGDYGYTF
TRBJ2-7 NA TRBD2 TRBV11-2 TGTGCCAGCAGCTCGCTAGCGGGAGCGACCTACGAGCAGTACTTC CASSSLAGATYEQYF
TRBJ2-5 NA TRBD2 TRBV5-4 TGTGCCAGCAGCTTGGTCCTAGCGGGAGCAGAGACCCAGTACTTC CASSLVLAGAETQYF